The 11 T cell receptor beta chains reported below all come from one sample, sequenced in a study of T cell responses to AZD1222 COVID-19 vaccine. TCRdb keeps only in-frame clones here, not all; method: immunoSEQ multiplex PCR. This sample has some 100,000 clones, with just under 90% found just once. The material was peripheral blood, obtained on day 0 of AZD1222 vaccination. The receptors were gathered from an adult in good health.

This chain uses TRBV19 with TRBJ1-2; 7 nucleotides line up with TRBD1. Germline assignment: CDR1 LNHDA and CDR2 SQIVND (reference sequence). The junction had 5 bases not matched to a gene; V was cut back by 8 bases and J by 8 bases. The CDR3 runs to 11 residues. This CDR3 is CASGQGQGYTF. In DNA, the CDR3 is TGTGCCAGTGGGCAGGGACAGGGCTACACCTTC.

The rearrangement links TRBV7-9 to TRBJ2-3, with TRBD2 matching 11 bases. The ends lost 5 bases at V and 0 bases at J; junction bases unmatched: 10. This CDR3 comprises 18 residues. Looked up from germline, CDR1 is SEHNR and CDR2 is FQNEAQ (reference sequence). Here the CDR3 DNA reads TGTGCCAGCAGCCGAGATAGCGGGAGGGCCTCTAGCACAGATACGCAGTATTTT. Translated: CASSRDSGRASSTDTQYF.

The chain combines TRBV7-2 with TRBJ1-5, with D possibly matching TRBD1 (5 bases). The germline V and J ends were trimmed by 5 bases and 5 bases, with 16 bases remaining between them. Germline lookup yields CDR1 SGHTA and CDR2 FQGNSA. The CDR3 has 15 residues. The CDR3 sequence is CASSPAGRNDQPQHF. The CDR3 DNA is TGTGCCAGCAGCCCGGCAGGGAGAAATGATCAGCCCCAGCATTTT. Full variable domain (remainder filled in from reference TRBV7-2 and TRBJ1-5): GAGVSQSPSNKVTEKGKDVELRCDPISGHTALYWYRQSLGQGLEFLIYFQGNSAPDKSGLPSDRFSAERTGGSVSTLTIQRTQQEDSAVYLCASSPAGRNDQPQHFGDGTRLSIL.

This clone showed up many times. This chain joins TRBV19 and TRBJ2-3; 11 bases align to TRBD2. With 5 bases clipped from V and 5 bases from J, the junction kept 6 bases outside the gene matches. The CDR3 consists of 15 residues. Germline CDR1 LNHDA, CDR2 SQIVND (reference sequence). CDR3 nucleotides: TGTGCCAGTAGTCCTAGCGGGAGGTCAAGAGATACGCAGTATTTT. Encoded protein: CASSPSGRSRDTQYF.

This chain links TRBV6-5 with TRBJ2-1; D may correspond to TRBD1 or TRBD2 (5 bases each). Per the germline V gene, CDR1 is MNHEY and CDR2 is SVGAGI. The CDR3 runs 14 residues. V dropped 7 bases and J dropped 0 bases, with 10 bases sitting between them. The CDR3 reads CASTRGTSYNEQFF. CDR3 nucleotides: TGTGCCAGCACAAGAGGGACCTCCTACAATGAGCAGTTCTTC.

This chain connects TRBV7-2 to TRBJ2-7; 11 bases line up with TRBD2. J gave up 6 bases and V 2 bases, and 3 bases lay outside the gene matches. CDR3 size: 14 residues. The germline gives CDR1 SGHTA, CDR2 FQGNSA. The CDR3 nucleotides read TGTGCCAGCAGCTTAACTAGCGGGAGTGGCGAGCAGTACTTC. As protein: CASSLTSGSGEQYF.

The chain is built from TRBV9 and TRBJ1-2; tentatively, D is TRBD1 (5 bases). The CDR3 is made up of 13 amino acids. Germline V lookup: CDR1 SGDLS, CDR2 YYNGEE. V lost 5 bases and J lost 3, with 11 bases in between. The CDR3 nucleotides are TGTGCCAGCAGTGGTGGCAGGGACTATGGCTACACCTTC. This sequence encodes CASSGGRDYGYTF.

The V and J genes are TRBV5-1 and TRBJ1-6, with 11 nucleotides matching TRBD1. With V trimmed by 4 bases and J by 5 bases, 5 bases remained unmatched. The CDR3 consists of 16 residues. The germline V gene has CDR1 SGHRS and CDR2 YFSETQ. In DNA, the CDR3 is TGCGCCAGCAGCCTGGGACAGGGGGACAATAATTCACCCCTCCACTTT. It codes for CASSLGQGDNNSPLHF. Using reference TRBV5-1 and TRBJ1-6 for the parts outside the CDR3, the full variable domain is KAGVTQTPRYLIKTRGQQVTLSCSPISGHRSVSWYQQTPGQGLQFLFEYFSETQRNKGNFPGRFSGRQFSNSRSEMNVSTLELGDSALYLCASSLGQGDNNSPLHFGNGTRLTVT.

This clone qualifies as medium-sized (0.01 to 0.1%). This chain links TRBV7-9 with TRBJ2-7; TRBD2 aligns across 7 bases. Germline CDR1 is SEHNR and CDR2 is FQNEAQ (reference sequence). The trim removed 5 bases at V and 2 bases at J, leaving 9 bases unmatched. CDR3 length: 15 residues. The CDR3 nucleotides read TGTGCCAGCAGCACGGGGTTGACTAGCCCCTACGAGCAGTACTTC. This encodes CASSTGLTSPYEQYF.

The chain couples TRBV7-2 to TRBJ1-3; D unclear. The germline V and J ends were trimmed by 3 bases and 0 bases, with 12 bases remaining between them. The CDR3 length is 16 residues. Germline CDR1 reads SGHTA; CDR2 reads FQGNSA. The DNA for the CDR3 is TGTGCCAGCAGCTTCGGCCCCGACCTCTCTGGAAACACCATATATTTT. This encodes CASSFGPDLSGNTIYF.

The rearrangement joins TRBV28 to TRBJ2-7; 7 nucleotides match TRBD1. V trimming: 5 bases; J trimming: 2 bases; junction bases outside the gene matches: 6. CDR1 is MDHEN and CDR2 is SYDVKM in the germline V gene. The CDR3 runs 14 residues. CDR3 nucleotide sequence: TGTGCCAGCAGTATCCCGGACAGGCCCTACGAGCAGTACTTC. Residues: CASSIPDRPYEQYF.